This T cell receptor beta chain was sequenced during a study of PD-1 blockade in mismatch repair-deficient tumors. Study details: All were previously treated, progressing patients with eleven to twelve mismatch repair-deficient cancer types.

Mismatch repair deficiency was confirmed in all patients, by PCR or immunohistochemistry. The TCR-sequenced patients were three responders to pembrolizumab. The assay was immunoSEQ multiplex PCR, and TCRdb's table has in-frame clones only and misses some. The sample contains approximately 80,000 clones, about four fifths of which appear only once. Details on this clone: Antigen specificity is unknown.

Points from the study as a whole: After pembrolizumab, tumor-resident clones rose rapidly, then generally contracted before radiologic responses.

The CDR3 consists of 16 residues. Germline lookup yields CDR1 MGHDK and CDR2 SYGVNS. V lost 4 bases and J lost 5; bases outside the gene matches: 13. The sequencing used peripheral blood, collected 44 weeks after starting pembrolizumab. The clonotype comes from an adult with mismatch repair-deficient cancer. The genes are TRBV25-1 and TRBJ2-5; 7 nucleotides align to TRBD2. CDR3: CASSVSTSRVGETQYF. The CDR3 coding sequence is TGTGCCAGCAGTGTTTCGACTAGCCGCGTCGGGGAGACCCAGTACTTC.